The clone carrying this TCR beta chain is a singleton in its sample. What it recognizes is unknown. In germline, CDR1 is MNHNS, CDR2 SASEGT. The J segment lost 5 bases and the V segment lost 4 bases, leaving 10 bases of the junction unmatched. The CDR3 is 17 residues long. The repertoire was sequenced with immunoSEQ multiplex PCR; TCRdb's copy has only in-frame clones and lacks some. Altogether around 100,000 clones are present, roughly 85% being singletons, with the ten largest covering about 15%. The source of the sample is a study of Ad26.COV2.S vaccination and SARS-CoV-2 variants. Study-level points and caveats: Vaccinees showed greater spike-specific TCR breadth than placebo recipients. Reports say spike-specific CD8+ and CD4+ T cell responses covered substantial breadth after vaccination.

The starting material was peripheral blood, obtained after recovery from COVID-19. This chain joins TRBV6-1 and TRBJ2-1, with 11 bases identical to TRBD2. This receptor was identified in a human donor who had recovered from COVID-19. CDR3 coding DNA: TGTGCCAGCAGTGTCCTAGCGGGAGGCCCCTGGGACAATGAGCAGTTCTTC. It codes for CASSVLAGGPWDNEQFF.